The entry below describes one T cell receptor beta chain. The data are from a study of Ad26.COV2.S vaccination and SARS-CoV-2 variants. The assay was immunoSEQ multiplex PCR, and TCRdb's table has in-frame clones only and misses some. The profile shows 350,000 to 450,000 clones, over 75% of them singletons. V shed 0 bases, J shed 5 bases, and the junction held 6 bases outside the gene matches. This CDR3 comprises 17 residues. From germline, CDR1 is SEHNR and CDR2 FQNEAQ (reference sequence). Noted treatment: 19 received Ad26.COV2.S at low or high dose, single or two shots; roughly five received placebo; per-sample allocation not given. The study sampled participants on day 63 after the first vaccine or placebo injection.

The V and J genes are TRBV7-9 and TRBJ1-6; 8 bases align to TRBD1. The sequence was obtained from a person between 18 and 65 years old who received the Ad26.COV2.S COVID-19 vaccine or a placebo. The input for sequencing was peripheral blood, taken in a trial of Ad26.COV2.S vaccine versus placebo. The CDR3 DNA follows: TGTGCCAGCAGCTTAGCGCGCATGACAGGGGATAATTCACCCCTCCACTTT. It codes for CASSLARMTGDNSPLHF. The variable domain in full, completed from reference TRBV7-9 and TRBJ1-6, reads DTGVSQNPRHKITKRGQNVTFRCDPISEHNRLYWYRQTLGQGPEFLTYFQNEAQLEKSRLLSDRFSAERPKGSFSTLEIQRTEQGDSAMYLCASSLARMTGDNSPLHFGNGTRLTVT.